The 21 T cell receptor beta chains below were found in one sample sequenced in a study of a mutant IDH1 vaccine in newly diagnosed glioma (dated by TCRdb to the early 2020s). The antigens these receptors bind are not known. The method behind the library was the immunoSEQ multiplex PCR assay. Not all clones reach the TCRdb copy of this immuneACCESS table, which keeps in-frame sequences only. Checked studies attribute under half of the gap to unresolved V genes and leave the rest unexplained. In all, the sample holds under 150,000 clones, and around three quarters of those were seen once. 5% to 7% of the sample goes to the ten largest clones. Per the publication, the time point label means: week 11, during vaccination. Each vaccine dose, consisting of 300 ug of a 20-mer mutant IDH1 peptide in Montanide, was administered subcutaneously with topical imiquimod. Here the sequenced sample was PBMCs, taken from a glioma patient whose treatment included an IDH1 peptide vaccine. The origin of the receptors is a middle-aged man with glioma.

This chain joins TRBV5-1 and TRBJ2-4, with D perhaps given as TRBD1 or TRBD2 (5 bases each). The CDR3 runs to 14 residues. Deletions cut 3 bases from V and 8 bases from J, with 15 bases between. CDR1 is SGHRS, CDR2 YFSETQ, per germline. CDR3 DNA sequence: TGCGCCAGCAGCTCCGGACATTTGGGGGACATTCAGTACTTC. Translation gives CASSSGHLGDIQYF.

The V and J genes are TRBV7-2 and TRBJ2-7; 11 nucleotides align to TRBD2. This CDR3 is built from 19 residues. V was clipped by 1 base and J by 3 bases; unmatched bases: 14. CDR1 is SGHTA, CDR2 FQGNSA, per germline. CDR3 nucleotide sequence: TGTGCCAGCAGCTTAGTTAGCGGGGGGGCCATCCCCCGAAACTACGAGCAGTACTTC. It yields the protein CASSLVSGGAIPRNYEQYF.

This clone was observed a handful of times. The rearrangement links TRBV7-9 to TRBJ1-2; 8 bases are a match to TRBD1. Looked up from germline, CDR1 is SEHNR and CDR2 is FQNEAQ (reference sequence). V dropped 5 bases and J dropped 4; count of bases not matched to a gene: 6. This CDR3 is 14 amino acids long. This CDR3 is CASSPLGQGYGYTF. The CDR3 DNA reads as TGTGCCAGCAGCCCGTTAGGACAGGGCTATGGCTACACCTTC.

The chain carries TRBV4-2 and TRBJ1-5, with D perhaps TRBD1 (5 bases). The length of the CDR3 is 16 residues. V was shortened by 1 base and J by 8 bases, with 18 bases between the two germline ends. Germline lookup yields CDR1 LGHNA and CDR2 YNFKEQ. The CDR3 loop is CASSQADQGRREPQHF. DNA of the CDR3: TGTGCCAGCAGCCAAGCGGACCAGGGCCGGCGAGAGCCCCAGCATTTT.

The rearrangement links TRBV30 to TRBJ2-7; maybe TRBD2 (5 bases). This CDR3 is built from 12 residues. Germline V CDR1 and CDR2: GTSNPN, SVGIG (reference sequence). V was pared by 5 bases and J by 3 bases, with 11 bases between. The CDR3 region is CAWDSGIYEQYF. The DNA of the CDR3 is TGTGCCTGGGATTCCGGGATCTACGAGCAGTACTTC. Full variable domain (remainder filled in from reference TRBV30 and TRBJ2-7): SQTIHQWPATLVQPVGSPLSLECTVEGTSNPNLYWYRQAAGRGLQLLFYSVGIGQISSEVPQNLSASRPQDRQFILSSKKLLLSDSGFYLCAWDSGIYEQYFGPGTRLTVT.

V and J are TRBV2 and TRBJ1-3; D remains unclear. CDR1 is SNHLY, CDR2 FYNNEI, per germline. Trimming removed 9 bases from V and 2 bases from J, with 8 bases in between. The CDR3 has 12 residues. In DNA form, the CDR3 reads TGTGCCAGAGGGTGGGCTGGAAACACCATATATTTT. Its protein is CARGWAGNTIYF. Full variable domain (rest looked up from reference TRBV2 and TRBJ1-3): EPEVTQTPSHQVTQMGQEVILRCVPISNHLYFYWYRQILGQKVEFLVSFYNNEISEKSEIFDDQFSVERPDGSNFTLKIRSTKLEDSAMYFCARGWAGNTIYFGEGSWLTVV.

The gene calls are TRBV7-6 and TRBJ2-7, with D possibly matching TRBD1 (5 bases). The CDR3 is made up of 13 amino acids. V lost 5 bases and J lost 3, with 11 bases in between. Germline V gene data show CDR1 as SGHVS and CDR2 as FNYEAQ. CDR3 protein: CASSQPDSYEQYF. The CDR3 DNA sequence: TGTGCCAGCAGCCAACCCGACAGCTACGAGCAGTACTTC.

The chain recombines TRBV5-1 with TRBJ2-1; D is unclear. Germline CDR1 reads SGHRS; CDR2 reads YFSETQ. V shed 4 bases and J shed 10 bases, with 9 bases lying between them. This CDR3 comprises 11 residues. CDR3 coding DNA: TGCGCCAGCAGCGGACCCATGGAGCAGTTCTTC. Protein: CASSGPMEQFF.

The chain couples TRBV5-4 to TRBJ1-1; weak D call: TRBD1 (6 bases). CDR3 length: 14 residues. The V end was cut by 5 bases, the J end by 0 bases, with 11 bases between. Germline loops: CDR1 SGHNT, CDR2 YYREEE (reference sequence). DNA of the CDR3: TGTGCCAGCAGTAGAGGACAGTTGAACACTGAAGCTTTCTTT. This codes for CASSRGQLNTEAFF.

This clone came up a few times. The rearrangement links TRBV4-2 to TRBJ1-1, with D hard to call. The CDR3 consists of 15 residues. Germline lookup yields CDR1 LGHNA and CDR2 YNFKEQ. Trimming took off 1 base at V and 0 bases at J, with 9 bases between the two ends. CDR3 in DNA: TGTGCCAGCAGCCAAGGGTTAGCTGTGAACACTGAAGCTTTCTTT. This encodes CASSQGLAVNTEAFF.

The chain recombines TRBV4-2 with TRBJ1-4, with D possibly being TRBD1 (6 bases). The CDR3 has 17 residues. Germline V CDR1 and CDR2: LGHNA, YNFKEQ. V was clipped by 3 bases and J by 6 bases, with 20 bases between them. The CDR3 spells CASSHTLIGQWDEKLFF. Written as DNA, the CDR3 is TGTGCCAGCAGCCACACATTGATTGGACAGTGGGATGAAAAACTGTTTTTT.

The chain couples TRBV7-9 to TRBJ2-5; D unresolved. The ends were cut back, 3 bases at V and 0 bases at J, with 11 bases in the middle. Germline V gene lookup returns CDR1 SEHNR and CDR2 FQNEAQ (reference sequence). CDR3 length: 15 residues. The CDR3 loop reads CASSFVLGYQETQYF. Written as DNA, the CDR3 is TGTGCCAGCAGCTTCGTACTCGGGTACCAAGAGACCCAGTACTTC.

This chain connects TRBV6-5 to TRBJ2-7; D is unclear. The CDR3 contains 15 residues. Germline assignment: CDR1 MNHEY and CDR2 SVGAGI. Trimming shortened V by 2 bases and J by 1 base, and 12 bases separated the two germline ends. CDR3: CASSYQLVLSYEQYF. The CDR3 DNA is TGTGCCAGCAGTTACCAACTCGTCCTATCCTACGAGCAGTACTTC.

The V gene is TRBV6-1, the J gene TRBJ2-1; the D gene is possibly TRBD2 (6 bases). This CDR3 is 13 amino acids long. V dropped 1 base and J dropped 7 bases, with 8 bases sitting between them. Germline V CDR1 and CDR2: MNHNS, SASEGT. For the CDR3, the DNA is TGTGCCAGCAGTGAAGAGGGGAGGAATGAGCAGTTCTTC. It encodes CASSEEGRNEQFF.

The rearrangement uses TRBV2 and TRBJ1-6, with no clear D. The V and J ends lost 2 bases and 6 bases respectively, with 8 bases between them. Germline CDR1 SNHLY, CDR2 FYNNEI. The CDR3 has 14 amino acids. The CDR3 loop reads CASSEWGGNSPLHF. CDR3 bases: TGTGCCAGCAGTGAATGGGGTGGTAATTCACCCCTCCACTTT.

V and J are TRBV5-1 and TRBJ2-7; TRBD2 agrees at 8 bases. The CDR3 spans 14 residues. CDR1 SGHRS and CDR2 YFSETQ come from the germline V gene. The J segment lost 3 bases and the V segment lost 4 bases, leaving 6 bases of the junction unmatched. CDR3 loop: CASSASGTSYEQYF. The CDR3 nucleotides read TGCGCCAGCAGCGCCTCCGGGACTAGCTACGAGCAGTACTTC. Complete variable domain (other parts from reference TRBV5-1 and TRBJ2-7): KAGVTQTPRYLIKTRGQQVTLSCSPISGHRSVSWYQQTPGQGLQFLFEYFSETQRNKGNFPGRFSGRQFSNSRSEMNVSTLELGDSALYLCASSASGTSYEQYFGPGTRLTVT.

The chain couples TRBV5-6 to TRBJ2-7; D ambiguous. The CDR3 spans 16 residues. Trimming removed 2 bases at V and 4 bases at J, with 19 bases between. Looked up from germline, CDR1 is SGHDT and CDR2 is YYEEEE. The CDR3 DNA reads as TGTGCCAGCAGCTTACGTTCGTTTCCCCCAAATTACGAGCAGTACTTC. Its translation: CASSLRSFPPNYEQYF. Full variable domain (rest looked up from reference TRBV5-6 and TRBJ2-7): DAGVTQSPTHLIKTRGQQVTLRCSPKSGHDTVSWYQQALGQGPQFIFQYYEEEERQRGNFPDRFSGHQFPNYSSELNVNALLLGDSALYLCASSLRSFPPNYEQYFGPGTRLTVT.

The V call is TRBV7-2, the J call TRBJ2-2; D is unclear. Trimming shortened V by 2 bases and J by 2 bases, and 12 bases separated the two germline ends. The CDR3 runs to 16 residues. Germline V gives CDR1 SGHTA, CDR2 FQGNSA. CDR3 sequence (DNA): TGTGCCAGCAGCTTATTGCTGGGCCTCAACACCGGGGAGCTGTTTTTT. This sequence encodes CASSLLLGLNTGELFF.

This sequence joins TRBV7-6 and TRBJ1-2; no definite D call. The CDR3 totals 13 residues. Germline V gives CDR1 SGHVS, CDR2 FNYEAQ. Trimming took 2 bases from V and 0 from J, leaving 4 bases between them. The CDR3 sequence: CASSLPPNYGYTF. DNA for the CDR3: TGTGCCAGCAGCTTACCGCCTAACTATGGCTACACCTTC.

CDR3 sequence reads: CASSPGTEHPYEQYF. Written as DNA, the CDR3 is TGTGCCAGCAGCCCCGGGACAGAACACCCCTACGAGCAGTACTTC. The V gene is TRBV11-2, the J gene TRBJ2-7; 7 bases fit TRBD1. In germline, CDR1 is SGHAT, CDR2 FQNNGV. After removal of 5 bases from V and 2 bases from J, the junction contained 9 bases not matched to a gene. This CDR3 contains 15 residues.

J is TRBJ1-4 and V is TRBV28; tentatively, D is TRBD1 (5 bases). The CDR3 runs 14 residues. V was pared by 3 bases and J by 8 bases, with 13 bases between. The germline CDR1 and CDR2 sequences are MDHEN and SYDVKM. CDR3 in DNA: TGTGCCAGCAGTTTCGGGTCAAAGGGGGAAAAACTGTTTTTT. This encodes CASSFGSKGEKLFF.